A single sample gave rise to the 25 T cell receptor beta chains below, sequenced in a study of T cell repertoires in cytomegalovirus infection. One entry per CDR3 protein results from TCRdb running MiXCR on the reads. The sample includes 50,000 to 65,000 distinct CDR3 sequences, around a fifth of them seen just once. Their recognized antigens are unknown. Here the sequenced sample was CD8+ T cells from cultured PBMCs, taken from culture after CMV antigen stimulation. These receptors all come from a human donor in good health (CMV status not recorded). Some clones in this sample may be carry-over from other donors' samples.

The V and J genes are TRBV11-3 and TRBJ2-1, with TRBD2 as a possible D gene (6 bases). This CDR3 has 15 amino acids. V lost 1 base to trimming and J lost 10 bases, with 17 bases between them. Germline values: CDR1 SGHNT, CDR2 YENEEA. The CDR3 DNA reads as TGTGCCAGCAGCTTAGGAATCGGGGGAGCCCGGGAGCAGTTCTTC. It is translated as CASSLGIGGAREQFF. Full variable domain (remainder filled in from reference TRBV11-3 and TRBJ2-1): EAGVVQSPRYKIIEKKQPVAFWCNPISGHNTLYWYLQNLGQGPELLIRYENEEAVDDSQLPKDRFSAERLKGVDSTLKIQPAELGDSAVYLCASSLGIGGAREQFFGPGTRLTVL.

This clonotype has a count of ten or more. V and J are TRBV12-3 or TRBV12-4 and TRBJ1-5, with 8 bases that match TRBD1. This CDR3 is 14 amino acids long. V dropped 6 bases and J dropped 6; count of bases not matched to a gene: 7. CDR3 DNA sequence: TGTGCCAGCAGGGCAGGGGGCCTCGGTCAGCCCCAGCATTTT. Translated: CASRAGGLGQPQHF.

This clonotype was seen many times. This chain joins TRBV4-2 and TRBJ2-1; 11 bases align to TRBD2. This CDR3 is built from 15 residues. V dropped 2 bases and J dropped 6; count of bases not matched to a gene: 3. Germline loops: CDR1 LGHNA, CDR2 YNFKEQ. The CDR3 DNA sequence: TGTGCCAGCAGCCAACTAGCGGGGGGAGTCAATGAGCAGTTCTTC. It codes for CASSQLAGGVNEQFF.

This rearrangement joins TRBV27 to TRBJ1-2; perhaps TRBD1 as D (6 bases). V shed 4 bases and J shed 3 bases, with 15 bases lying between them. The germline V gene has CDR1 MNHEY and CDR2 SMNVEV (reference sequence). CDR3 length equals 15 residues. This CDR3 is CASSSRQAPDYGYTF. CDR3 sequence (DNA): TGTGCCAGCAGTTCTAGACAGGCTCCGGACTATGGCTACACCTTC.

V is TRBV6-1 and J is TRBJ2-7, with D hard to call. This CDR3 has 13 residues. V lost 8 bases to trimming and J lost 3 bases, with 14 bases between them. Germline CDR1 MNHNS, CDR2 SASEGT. The CDR3 nucleotides read TGTGCCAGCGCCTCGGGCCTAGTCTACGAGCAGTACTTC. This codes for CASASGLVYEQYF.

This clonotype was counted between two and nine times. The chain employs TRBV7-6 and TRBJ1-1; tentatively, D is TRBD1 (6 bases). The germline V gene has CDR1 SGHVS and CDR2 FNYEAQ. V gave up 4 bases and J gave up 5 bases, with 20 bases separating them. The CDR3 covers 16 residues. The chain's CDR3 is CASSSHPPGAETEAFF. Written as DNA, the CDR3 is TGTGCCAGCAGCTCCCACCCCCCAGGGGCAGAGACTGAAGCTTTCTTT.

This chain connects TRBV7-9 to TRBJ2-4, with a tentative D call TRBD1 (6 bases). Germline V CDR1 and CDR2: SEHNR, FQNEAQ (reference sequence). V lost 3 bases and J 6 bases, leaving 9 bases between the germline ends. CDR3 length equals 13 residues. Here the CDR3 reads CASSFQGRNIQYF. The CDR3 nucleotides read TGTGCCAGCAGCTTCCAGGGGAGAAACATTCAGTACTTC.

This clonotype was seen more than once but under ten times. J is TRBJ2-6 and V is TRBV6-5; 10 bases map to TRBD1. The germline CDR1 and CDR2 sequences are MNHEY and SVGAGI. The V and J ends lost 6 bases and 0 bases, in that order; junction bases with no gene match: 8. The CDR3 has 18 residues. The CDR3 sequence: CASSIDRGPLSGANVLTF. In DNA, the CDR3 is TGTGCCAGCAGCATCGACAGGGGGCCCCTCTCTGGGGCCAACGTCCTGACTTTC.

This clonotype was detected a few times. The chain recombines TRBV7-8 with TRBJ2-3; D is undetermined. The CDR3 has 12 amino acids. Trimming pared 5 bases from V and 11 bases from J, leaving 14 bases between. CDR1 SGHVS and CDR2 FQNEAQ come from the germline V gene. CDR3 coding DNA: TGTGCCAGCAGCCCCGGAGAACTTAGGCAGTATTTT. Translation: CASSPGELRQYF.

This clonotype was seen more than once but under ten times. This chain connects TRBV5-6 to TRBJ2-1; 10 positions match TRBD1. This CDR3 has 15 residues. Germline V CDR1 and CDR2: SGHDT, YYEEEE. The V segment lost 3 bases and the J segment 6 bases; nucleotides outside the gene matches: 6. The CDR3 protein is CASSWRQGAPNEQFF. The CDR3 bases are TGTGCCAGCAGCTGGCGACAGGGGGCGCCCAATGAGCAGTTCTTC.

The chain carries TRBV7-6 and TRBJ2-2; 7 nucleotides agree with TRBD1. Germline CDR1 is SGHVS and CDR2 is FNYEAQ. With 5 bases clipped from V and 1 base from J, the junction kept 4 bases outside the gene matches. The CDR3 sequence is 15 residues long. CDR3 residues: CASSERQGNTGELFF. The CDR3 coding sequence is TGTGCCAGCAGCGAAAGACAGGGGAACACCGGGGAGCTGTTTTTT.

The chain has TRBV11-3 and TRBJ2-2; 14 bases are a match to TRBD2. V lost 4 bases to trimming and J lost 0 bases; unmatched junction nucleotides: 10. The CDR3 runs 20 residues. Germline loops: CDR1 SGHNT, CDR2 YENEEA. The CDR3: CASSSWGLAGDLANTGELFF. CDR3 bases: TGTGCCAGCAGCTCCTGGGGACTAGCGGGGGACCTCGCGAACACCGGGGAGCTGTTTTTT.

This clonotype has more than one count but fewer than ten. J is TRBJ1-6 and V is TRBV27; 8 bases fit TRBD1. Germline lookup yields CDR1 MNHEY and CDR2 SMNVEV (reference sequence). The CDR3 totals 19 residues. Unmatched junction bases numbered 19, after V lost 5 bases and J lost 7 bases. Here the CDR3 DNA reads TGTGCCAGCAGTGTGTTTGCCCCCAGACAGGGGATCCCGAATTCACCCCTCCACTTT. This codes for CASSVFAPRQGIPNSPLHF.

The CDR3: CASSFIGADTDTQYF. CDR3 nucleotides: TGTGCCAGCAGCTTTATAGGGGCTGACACAGATACGCAGTATTTT. This rearrangement joins TRBV11-2 to TRBJ2-3; TRBD1 might be the D (5 bases). This CDR3 has 15 residues. V gave up 3 bases and J gave up 2 bases, with 12 bases separating them. Per germline, CDR1 SGHAT and CDR2 FQNNGV.

This clonotype has a count of ten or more. The rearrangement uses TRBV28 and TRBJ2-2; TRBD2 agrees at 8 bases. This CDR3 is 14 amino acids long. Trimming at V came to 8 bases and at J to 7 bases, leaving 9 bases not matched to a gene. Germline assignment: CDR1 MDHEN and CDR2 SYDVKM. The CDR3 DNA reads as TGTGCCAGCCGTCCTAGCGGGCGCCTCGGGGAGCTGTTTTTT. Translated: CASRPSGRLGELFF.

This chain joins TRBV11-2 and TRBJ2-7; D might be TRBD2 (6 bases). This CDR3 is 15 amino acids long. Per germline, CDR1 SGHAT and CDR2 FQNNGV. Trimming cost V 5 bases and J 0 bases, with 14 bases left between them. CDR3 sequence (DNA): TGTGCCAGCAGCCCTGAGGGGAGGAGCTCCTACGAGCAGTACTTC. Its translation is CASSPEGRSSYEQYF.

This clonotype was counted between two and nine times. The V call is TRBV12-3 or TRBV12-4, the J call TRBJ1-1, with D tentatively TRBD1 (5 bases). Trimming shortened V by 8 bases and J by 7 bases, and 20 bases separated the two germline ends. This CDR3 has 14 residues. CDR3 coding DNA: TGTGCCAGCTGTTACCGCCGGGACCCTGTTGAAGCTTTCTTT. Its protein product is CASCYRRDPVEAFF.

Only a few counts were recorded for this clonotype. The chain has TRBV7-3 and TRBJ2-1, with 11 bases lining up with TRBD2. Germline loops: CDR1 SGHTA, CDR2 FQGTGA. This CDR3 has 17 residues. J was trimmed by 4 bases and V by 4 bases; bases with no gene match: 9. The CDR3 sequence: CASSSPGGLADYNEQFF. CDR3 nucleotides: TGTGCCAGCAGCTCCCCCGGGGGACTAGCGGATTACAATGAGCAGTTCTTC.

The chain couples TRBV4-3 to TRBJ2-1; 14 bases align to TRBD2. The V and J ends lost 4 bases and 9 bases, in that order; junction bases with no gene match: 8. Looked up from germline, CDR1 is LGHNA and CDR2 is YSLEER. This CDR3 is 16 amino acids long. The CDR3 nucleotides read TGCGCCAGCAGCCTGGGGACTAGCGGGAGAAGGGGTGAGCAGTTCTTC. This gives the protein CASSLGTSGRRGEQFF.

This clonotype was counted between two and nine times. The chain has TRBV7-6 and TRBJ1-1, with a tentative D call TRBD1 (6 bases). The CDR3 length is 17 residues. Germline assignment: CDR1 SGHVS and CDR2 FNYEAQ. V dropped 5 bases and J dropped 1 base, with 20 bases sitting between them. CDR3 residues: CASSLTPQLDRNTEAFF. CDR3 DNA: TGTGCCAGCAGCCTCACCCCACAACTGGACAGGAACACTGAAGCTTTCTTT.

This clonotype showed up just once. The chain recombines TRBV28 with TRBJ2-5, with D perhaps matching TRBD1 (7 bases). Germline assignment: CDR1 MDHEN and CDR2 SYDVKM. This CDR3 region has 18 residues. The V gene lost 4 bases and the J gene lost 0 bases, with 21 bases spanning the gap. CDR3 DNA sequence: TGTGCCAGCAGTTCCCCCCGGAGGAGGGGGCCGTACCAAGAGACCCAGTACTTC. Translated: CASSSPRRRGPYQETQYF.

This clonotype has just a few counts. This rearrangement joins TRBV6-6 to TRBJ2-5, with 7 bases lining up with TRBD1. The J segment lost 2 bases and the V segment lost 7 bases, leaving 7 bases of the junction unmatched. In germline, CDR1 is MNHNY, CDR2 SVGAGI (reference sequence). The CDR3 has 14 residues. The CDR3 loop is CASTNRGYQETQYF. For the CDR3, the DNA is TGTGCCAGCACAAACAGGGGCTATCAAGAGACCCAGTACTTC.

The V call is TRBV20-1, the J call TRBJ1-1; D call uncertain. V shed 3 bases and J shed 4 bases, with 15 bases lying between them. Germline CDR1 is DFQATT and CDR2 is SNEGSKA (reference sequence). The CDR3 totals 14 residues. CDR3 coding DNA: TGCAGTGCTAGCCAACCCGGGGAGGGCACTGAAGCTTTCTTT. This encodes CSASQPGEGTEAFF.

The J gene is TRBJ2-1, the V gene TRBV7-4, with a possible D match to TRBD2 (5 bases). Germline CDR1 and CDR2: SGHVT and SQSDAQ. V shed 7 bases and J shed 7 bases, with 17 bases lying between them. The CDR3 totals 14 residues. CDR3 residues: CASTLPGMGNEQFF. CDR3 DNA: TGTGCCAGCACCCTGCCCGGGATGGGGAATGAGCAGTTCTTC.

V usage is TRBV10-3 and J usage is TRBJ1-1; D gene uncertain. The V end lost 0 bases, the J end lost 4 bases, and 9 bases lay between the germline ends. Germline V gene sequence: CDR1 ENHRY, CDR2 SYGVKD. This CDR3 has 14 residues. The CDR3 nucleotides read TGTGCCATCAGTGAGTCAGTTCGAGTCACTGAAGCTTTCTTT. Protein product: CAISESVRVTEAFF.